The 15 T cell receptor beta chains below all came from one sample that was sequenced in a study of T cell responses to AZD1222 COVID-19 vaccine. Assay: immunoSEQ multiplex PCR; the TCRdb copy retains only in-frame clones and omits some. The sample consists of roughly 97,000 clones, nearly 90% of them appearing once. Here the sequenced sample was peripheral blood, taken on day 0 of AZD1222 vaccination. The source of these receptors is an adult in good health.

This clone came up once. The chain recombines TRBV11-3 with TRBJ1-1; D may be TRBD1 (5 bases). The CDR3 is made up of 14 amino acids. V lost 8 bases to trimming and J lost 4 bases, with 17 bases between them. Per the germline V gene, CDR1 is SGHNT and CDR2 is YENEEA. CDR3 amino acids: CASAGPGRGTEAFF. DNA of the CDR3: TGTGCCAGCGCTGGGCCAGGGCGGGGCACTGAAGCTTTCTTT.

The chain carries TRBV9 and TRBJ1-5; TRBD1 aligns across 7 bases. Germline V gene lookup returns CDR1 SGDLS and CDR2 YYNGEE. The CDR3 has 16 residues. J gave up 4 bases and V 6 bases, and 13 bases lay outside the gene matches. This CDR3 reads CASTQRQGGLNQPQHF. Written as DNA, the CDR3 is TGTGCCAGCACCCAACGACAGGGAGGTCTTAATCAGCCCCAGCATTTT.

V and J are TRBV2 and TRBJ1-6; D is unclear. Germline CDR1 is SNHLY and CDR2 is FYNNEI. CDR3 size: 13 residues. Trimming took off 6 bases at V and 6 bases at J, with 9 bases between the two ends. This chain's CDR3 is CASREALNSPLHF. The DNA of the CDR3 is TGTGCCAGCAGGGAGGCTCTTAATTCACCCCTCCACTTT.

The chain joins TRBV5-4 to TRBJ2-7; TRBD1 aligns across 9 bases. CDR1 is SGHNT and CDR2 is YYREEE in the germline V gene (reference sequence). This CDR3 region has 14 residues. The junction had 5 bases not matched to a gene; V was cut back by 4 bases and J by 3 bases. In DNA, the CDR3 is TGTGCCAGCAGCACCGGGACAGGGAGCTACGAGCAGTACTTC. Residues: CASSTGTGSYEQYF. Combining the CDR3 with reference TRBV5-4 and TRBJ2-7 gives the whole variable domain ETGVTQSPTHLIKTRGQQVTLRCSSQSGHNTVSWYQQALGQGPQFIFQYYREEENGRGNFPPRFSGLQFPNYSSELNVNALELDDSALYLCASSTGTGSYEQYFGPGTRLTVT.

The chain recombines TRBV7-2 with TRBJ2-1; D gene uncertain. Germline CDR1 is SGHTA and CDR2 is FQGNSA. The CDR3 extends over 12 amino acids. V lost 5 bases and J 6 bases, leaving 8 bases between the germline ends. Here the CDR3 reads CASSHRTNEQFF. The CDR3 nucleotides read TGTGCCAGCAGCCATAGGACCAATGAGCAGTTCTTC. Looking up the rest from reference TRBV7-2 and TRBJ2-1 gives the full variable domain: GAGVSQSPSNKVTEKGKDVELRCDPISGHTALYWYRQSLGQGLEFLIYFQGNSAPDKSGLPSDRFSAERTGGSVSTLTIQRTQQEDSAVYLCASSHRTNEQFFGPGTRLTVL.

This chain connects TRBV30 to TRBJ1-1; 7 bases fit TRBD1. The CDR3 contains 14 residues. Germline lookup yields CDR1 GTSNPN and CDR2 SVGIG (reference sequence). V dropped 8 bases and J dropped 5; count of bases not matched to a gene: 14. CDR3 nucleotide sequence: TGTGCCCTTTGGGGACGAACAGGGGTTACTGAAGCTTTCTTT. Translating it yields CALWGRTGVTEAFF.

A single count supports this clone. The chain has TRBV9 and TRBJ2-1, with 11 bases matching TRBD2. The V gene end was trimmed by 1 base and the J gene end by 9 bases; junction bases not matched to a gene: 6. The CDR3 totals 15 residues. CDR1 and CDR2 from the germline V gene are SGDLS and YYNGEE. The CDR3 is CASSVSTSGEGEQFF. For the CDR3, the DNA is TGTGCCAGCAGCGTATCGACTAGCGGGGAGGGTGAGCAGTTCTTC.

V gene TRBV7-2 combines with J gene TRBJ2-1, with D possibly being TRBD1 or TRBD2 (5 bases each). From germline, CDR1 is SGHTA and CDR2 FQGNSA. Trimming cost V 4 bases and J 12 bases, with 22 bases left between them. CDR3 length equals 15 residues. CDR3 protein: CASSSPNPGRDGQFF. DNA for the CDR3: TGTGCCAGCAGCTCACCCAATCCGGGACGCGATGGGCAGTTCTTC.

V usage is TRBV12-5 and J usage is TRBJ1-2, with TRBD1 identical over 7 bases. Germline CDR1 LGHNT, CDR2 FRNRAP. This CDR3 comprises 16 residues. Unmatched junction bases numbered 11, after V lost 0 bases and J lost 7 bases. The CDR3 bases are TGTGCTAGTGGTTTGGTACTGGCAGGGGGATCTCGTGGCTACACCTTC. Translating gives CASGLVLAGGSRGYTF.

This sequence joins TRBV18 and TRBJ2-2, with 8 bases that match TRBD1. The CDR3 consists of 16 residues. CDR1 KGHSH and CDR2 LQKENI come from the germline V gene. After removal of 1 base from V and 4 bases from J, the junction contained 5 bases not matched to a gene. The CDR3 sequence: CASSPQRTGSTGELFF. CDR3 sequence (DNA): TGTGCCAGCTCACCACAGCGGACAGGGAGCACCGGGGAGCTGTTTTTT.

The rearrangement uses TRBV5-1 and TRBJ2-1, with D possibly being TRBD2 (5 bases). Germline V CDR1 and CDR2: SGHRS, YFSETQ. V was shortened by 4 bases and J by 8 bases, with 19 bases between the two germline ends. The CDR3 extends over 15 amino acids. The CDR3 DNA sequence: TGCGCCAGCAGCCTAACTAACATTGCGGGCGATGAGCAGTTCTTC. This sequence encodes CASSLTNIAGDEQFF.

This chain connects TRBV9 to TRBJ1-2, with D perhaps TRBD1 (6 bases). CDR3 size: 14 residues. Germline V lookup: CDR1 SGDLS, CDR2 YYNGEE. Trimming took off 3 bases at V and 5 bases at J, with 14 bases between the two ends. The CDR3 spells CASSGTRGRYGYTF. Here the CDR3 DNA reads TGTGCCAGCAGCGGTACGCGGGGGCGGTATGGCTACACCTTC.

The chain combines TRBV30 with TRBJ1-6; D not certain. The V end was cut by 4 bases, the J end by 0 bases, with 16 bases between. The CDR3 is 17 amino acids. CDR1 and CDR2 (germline): GTSNPN, SVGIG (reference sequence). The CDR3 nucleotides are TGTGCCTGGAAGGTCTTGGAAACGAGCTCCTATAATTCACCCCTCCACTTT. Translation gives CAWKVLETSSYNSPLHF.

V and J are TRBV6-1 and TRBJ1-1; no definite D call. V was clipped by 1 base and J by 0 bases, with 6 bases between them. In germline, CDR1 is MNHNS, CDR2 SASEGT. CDR3 size: 14 residues. CDR3 protein: CASSEGNLNTEAFF. CDR3 bases: TGTGCCAGCAGTGAAGGGAACCTGAACACTGAAGCTTTCTTT.

This rearrangement joins TRBV25-1 to TRBJ1-1, with D perhaps matching TRBD1 (5 bases). V lost 5 bases and J lost 8, with 9 bases in between. Germline V gives CDR1 MGHDK, CDR2 SYGVNS. The CDR3 consists of 11 residues. The CDR3 DNA follows: TGTGCCAGCAGTCAAGGGGCCGAAGCTTTCTTT. Residues: CASSQGAEAFF.